The T cell receptor beta chain described here comes from a study of blood T cell repertoires in COVID-19. Study-wide context: Samples of COVID-19 (acute and convalescent) were obtained from the United States, Italy and Spain.

The ends were cut back, 0 bases at V and 6 bases at J, with 15 bases in the middle. This CDR3 is 15 amino acids long. Per germline, CDR1 SGDLS and CDR2 YYNGEE. Using immunoSEQ multiplex PCR, the repertoire was profiled, and TCRdb retains in-frame clones only, with some absent. Seen here are approximately 160,000 clones, under 80% observed once, and the top ten hold about 3%. The chain couples TRBV9 to TRBJ1-1; D gene uncertain. This sequence originates from a man aged 65-85 years with acute or convalescent COVID-19. The sequencing input was peripheral blood. The DNA for the CDR3 is TGTGCCAGCAGCGTAGGACGGGGTGGAAGCGCTGAAGCTTTCTTT. Its translation: CASSVGRGGSAEAFF. The variable domain in full, completed from reference TRBV9 and TRBJ1-1, reads DSGVTQTPKHLITATGQRVTLRCSPRSGDLSVYWYQQSLDQGLQFLIQYYNGEERAKGNILERFSAQQFPDLHSELNLSSLELGDSALYFCASSVGRGGSAEAFFGQGTRLTVV.